Sequencing of this T cell receptor beta chain was carried out in a study of cytomegalovirus exposure and HLA in healthy donors. The CDR3 covers 13 residues. CDR1 is SEHNR and CDR2 is FQNEAQ in the germline V gene (reference sequence). Trimming pared 1 base from V and 7 bases from J, leaving 10 bases between. The PCR contained 60 Vbeta and 13 Jbeta primers. Only in-frame clones appear in the TCRdb table, and some are missing; sequencing was by immunoSEQ multiplex PCR. The table has over 80,000 clones, approximately 72% seen once. The sequence derives from a female donor in good health and CMV-seropositive. The sequenced sample consisted of PBMCs. The chain links TRBV7-9 to TRBJ1-2; TRBD1 is a possible D gene (5 bases). CDR3 bases: TGTGCCAGCAGCTTAGAAGCGGGGGGTGGCTACACCTTC. Residues: CASSLEAGGGYTF. Full variable domain (missing parts from reference TRBV7-9 and TRBJ1-2): DTGVSQNPRHKITKRGQNVTFRCDPISEHNRLYWYRQTLGQGPEFLTYFQNEAQLEKSRLLSDRFSAERPKGSFSTLEIQRTEQGDSAMYLCASSLEAGGGYTFGSGTRLTVV.